What follows describes a single T cell receptor (beta chain). Its antigen is not identified. The record originates from a study of T cells expressing NK-cell markers. The wider study: The eight sequenced donors comprised seven who were HCMV-seropositive and one who was seronegative.

Researchers built TCR beta cDNA using 5'RACE template switching with UMIs. Reprocessing the 5' RACE reads, TCRdb reports a single entry for every CDR3 protein and omits DNA. This sample's clone table lists hundreds of thousands of distinct CDR3 sequences. The study, taken as a whole, reports: The study found dominant NKG2C+ clonotypes at roughly 1.0-8% of CD8+ T cells in 5 or 6 donors. A handful of donors likewise had their CD3+CD56-NKG2C+ fraction led by these clonotypes.

Germline loops: CDR1 SQVTM, CDR2 ANQGSEA. The CDR3 extends over 13 amino acids. The chain recombines TRBV29-1 with TRBJ2-7; TCRdb indicates TRBD2, and absent DNA this call remains unverified. The sequence was obtained from a woman between 18 and 70 years old in good health. Sequencing input: blood T cells: a sorted CD56 or NKG2C T cell subset, CD4+ or CD8+ T cells, or bulk PBMC T cells (not recorded which). CDR3 protein: CSVLAGGPDEQYF.